The rows below give T cell receptor beta chains drawn from one sample of a study of blood T cells in healthy people across ages. TCRdb passed the 5' RACE reads through MiXCR, listing each CDR3 protein once. The table shows approximately 680,000 distinct CDR3 sequences, with 32% occurring only once. The sample comprised blood. The receptors were sampled from an elderly woman in good health. The CDR3 runs from the conserved cysteine through the conserved F or W. A D gene is named only where the DNA matches it firmly. Clone size is given for some rows only: seen once, a few or many times, or a class if the clone is expanded.

v_call	clone_size	d_call	j_call	cdr3_nt	cdr3_aa
TRBV4-2	many	TRBD2	TRBJ2-5	TGTGCCAGCAGCCTAACCGGGACTAGCGGGGGGGAGACCCAGTACTTC	CASSLTGTSGGETQYF
TRBV6-1	few	TRBD2	TRBJ2-7	TGTGCCAGCAGGGGGACTAGCGGGGCGTCCGGAGAGCAGTACTTC	CASRGTSGASGEQYF
TRBV4-1	.	.	TRBJ2-1	TGCGCCAGCAGCCAAGTGTCGAAGGGGAAAGGCAATGAGCAGTTCTTC	CASSQVSKGKGNEQFF
TRBV12-3/TRBV12-4	.	TRBD1	TRBJ1-1	TGTGCCAGCAGTAGAAGGGACAGGGGACCGAACACTGAAGCTTTCTTT	CASSRRDRGPNTEAFF
TRBV12-5	.	.	TRBJ1-5	TGTGCTAGTGGTTCCCTAGCCGGGGTAAATAGCAATCAGCCCCAGCATTTT	CASGSLAGVNSNQPQHF
TRBV7-3	.	.	TRBJ1-1	TGTGCCAGCAGCTTAACGGGGACGGCCTATAACACTGAAGCTTTCTTT	CASSLTGTAYNTEAFF
TRBV21-1	.	.	TRBJ2-7	TGTGCCAGCAGCGCCCGGGCCACCAAGGCCCAGTACTTC	CASSARATKAQYF
TRBV29-1	many	TRBD1	TRBJ2-7	TGCAGCGTTGAAGGATCCGGGACAGGGGGGTCCTACGAGCAGTACTTC	CSVEGSGTGGSYEQYF
TRBV5-1	many	.	TRBJ2-3	TGCGCCAGCAGCTCCCCACGGTCGGGGGAATACACAGATACGCAGTATTTT	CASSSPRSGEYTDTQYF
TRBV7-9	many	.	TRBJ1-6	TGTGCCAGCAGCTTATCAGGGAGCTCCTATAATTCACCCCTCCACTTT	CASSLSGSSYNSPLHF
TRBV6-2/TRBV6-3	.	.	TRBJ1-1	TGTGCCAGCAGGTACTTGAACACTGAAGCTTTCTTT	CASRYLNTEAFF
TRBV2	.	TRBD2	TRBJ2-3	TGTGCCAGCAGTAGGTCCGGGGGGACCGTGGATACGCAGTATTTT	CASSRSGGTVDTQYF
TRBV20-1	.	TRBD1	TRBJ2-2	TGCAGTGCTAGCTCCGGGACAGGGAAGTTATCCGGGGAGCTGTTTTTT	CSASSGTGKLSGELFF
TRBV5-1	many	.	TRBJ2-1	TGCGCCAGCAGCCGGGACCTGGACTATGAGCAGTTCTTC	CASSRDLDYEQFF
TRBV14	many	.	TRBJ1-2	TGTGCCAGCAGCCCTCGACAGATATCTAACTATGGCTACACCTTC	CASSPRQISNYGYTF
TRBV12-3/TRBV12-4	many	.	TRBJ2-3	TGTGCCAGCAGTTTTGGGGGGGCCCCCGATACGCAGTATTTT	CASSFGGAPDTQYF
TRBV6-1	many	.	TRBJ2-5	TGTGCCAGCAGTGAAGGCCCCGGAGGAGGGGAGACCCAGTACTTC	CASSEGPGGGETQYF
TRBV20-1	many	TRBD2	TRBJ2-1	TGCAGTGCTATGCGGGGGGCCCACCCCCATGAGCAGTTCTTC	CSAMRGAHPHEQFF
TRBV6-5	many	.	TRBJ1-5	TGTGCCAGCAGGGTGACAGAGAATAGCAATCAGCCCCAGCATTTT	CASRVTENSNQPQHF
TRBV9	many	.	TRBJ1-4	TGTGCCAGCAGCGCCCAGGGAGATCAGGAAAAACTGTTTTTT	CASSAQGDQEKLFF
TRBV12-3/TRBV12-4	many	.	TRBJ1-2	TGTGCCAGCAGTCACCTGTATGGGCGAGCTAACTATGGCTACACCTTC	CASSHLYGRANYGYTF
TRBV5-1	.	.	TRBJ2-7	TGCGCCAGCAACCTAGGCGTGGCCCAAGAGACTCAGTACTTC	CASNLGVAQETQYF
TRBV28	.	TRBD1	TRBJ2-1	TGTGCCAGCAGTTCGGGACAGGGGGGAGGTAATGAGCAGTTCTTC	CASSSGQGGGNEQFF
TRBV20-1	.	TRBD1	TRBJ1-5	TGCAGTGCTCGACAGGGTAGGGAGCCCCAGCATTTT	CSARQGREPQHF
TRBV20-1	.	TRBD2	TRBJ2-3	TGCAGTCCAAACTTGCGGGAGGCGACAGATACGCAGTATTTT	CSPNLREATDTQYF
TRBV28	many	.	TRBJ2-3	TGTGCCAGCAGTTTCACATCCACTCCAAGCACAGATACGCAGTATTTT	CASSFTSTPSTDTQYF
TRBV7-2	.	.	TRBJ2-7	TGTGCCAGCAGGGGCCGGAGCTCCTACAAGCAGTACTTC	CASRGRSSYKQYF
TRBV6-5	.	.	TRBJ2-5	TGTGCCAGCAATCGTGCCGGAGACGGGGCCCAGTACTTC	CASNRAGDGAQYF
TRBV18	.	.	TRBJ2-7	TGTGCCAGCTCACCTCAGGACATATCCTACGAGCAGTACTTC	CASSPQDISYEQYF
TRBV6-2/TRBV6-3	.	TRBD1	TRBJ1-5	TGTGCCAGTTGGGGGAGCCGGACAGGGGGCGCACGGGGCCCGAATCAGCCCCAGCATTTT	CASWGSRTGGARGPNQPQHF
TRBV27	many	.	TRBJ2-3	TGTGCCAGCAGTTTATCGGTGGCTAGCGGCACAGATACGCAGTATTTT	CASSLSVASGTDTQYF
TRBV7-2	.	.	TRBJ2-5	TGTGCCAGCAGCCGCCTAACTTCCAGGGGTGAGACCCAGTACTTC	CASSRLTSRGETQYF
TRBV12-3/TRBV12-4	.	.	TRBJ2-3	TGTGCCAGCAGTTGGAGGCTGAGAGCAGATGCGCAGTATTTT	CASSWRLRADAQYF
TRBV28	.	TRBD1	TRBJ2-4	TGTGCCAGCAGGGGACAGGGAAACATTCAGTACTTC	CASRGQGNIQYF
TRBV5-6	many	.	TRBJ2-1	TGTGCCAGCAGCTTGCTGGCCGGTGGAACAGGGTCAACGTTCTTC	CASSLLAGGTGSTFF
TRBV12-3/TRBV12-4	.	TRBD1	TRBJ1-2	TGTGCCAGCAGTCCCAACCGGGACAGGGGATACGGCTACACCTTC	CASSPNRDRGYGYTF
TRBV20-1	few	TRBD2	TRBJ2-5	TGCAGTGCTCATAGCGGGGGGGATGAGACCCAGTACTTC	CSAHSGGDETQYF
TRBV5-6	.	.	TRBJ1-1	TGTGCCAGCAGCTTTCTCAGGGCGAACACTGAAGCTTTCTTT	CASSFLRANTEAFF
TRBV7-2	many	TRBD1	TRBJ1-4	TGTGCCAGCAGCAGCACAGGGGGCCCAAATGAAAAACTGTTTTTT	CASSSTGGPNEKLFF
TRBV5-1	.	.	TRBJ1-1	TGCGCCAGCAGCCTAGCCCAAGGGGGGCGTGAGAGCACTGAAGCTTTCTTT	CASSLAQGGRESTEAFF
TRBV20-1	many	.	TRBJ1-5	TGCAGTGCTACGGGGCGGACTGGCAATCAGCCCCAGCATTTT	CSATGRTGNQPQHF
TRBV4-1	.	TRBD2	TRBJ2-1	TGCGCCAGCAGCCAAGATGGTAGCGGGAGACCCAGCTCCTACAATGAGCAGTTCTTC	CASSQDGSGRPSSYNEQFF
TRBV6-2/TRBV6-3	many	.	TRBJ1-2	TGTGCCAGCAGCGGGGCTAACTATGGCTACACCTTC	CASSGANYGYTF
TRBV29-1	.	.	TRBJ1-1	TGCAGCGCTACGGGACCGATGAACACTGAAGCTTTCTTT	CSATGPMNTEAFF
TRBV6-1	many	TRBD2	TRBJ2-7	TGTGCCAGCACGCGGCAGCGGGGGGGTTACGAGCAGTACTTC	CASTRQRGGYEQYF
TRBV29-1	.	.	TRBJ1-2	TGCAGCGCCAGTTGGTCCTATGGCTACACCTTC	CSASWSYGYTF
TRBV7-9	.	TRBD1	TRBJ1-2	TGTGCCAGCAGCAGAGCGGACGGCCAGGGGGGTGGCTACACCTTC	CASSRADGQGGGYTF
TRBV6-2/TRBV6-3	.	.	TRBJ2-3	TGTGCCAGCAGTTACTCGGTAGGTGGGTCCAAAGATACGCAGTATTTT	CASSYSVGGSKDTQYF
TRBV15	many	.	TRBJ2-1	TGTGCCACCAGTCCCGTCTACAATGAGCAGTTCTTC	CATSPVYNEQFF
TRBV7-2	many	TRBD1	TRBJ1-1	TGTGCCAGCAGCTCGACAGGGGCCCGGAACACTGAAGCTTTCTTT	CASSSTGARNTEAFF
TRBV3-1	.	.	TRBJ2-5	TGTGCCAGCAGGGGGATACAGACCCAGTACTTC	CASRGIQTQYF
TRBV12-3/TRBV12-4	many	TRBD1	TRBJ2-7	TGTGCCAGCAGTTCGAACGACAGGGGGATGTACTTC	CASSSNDRGMYF
TRBV7-2	many	.	TRBJ1-5	TGTGCCAGCAGCTTAGAGTCGAGTATCAATCAGCCCCAGCATTTT	CASSLESSINQPQHF
TRBV5-1	many	TRBD2	TRBJ2-5	TGCGCCAGCAGCTTCTTCCCCCCCGTGGGAGCGGGGGCACGGGGGGGAGAGACCCAGTACTTC	CASSFFPPVGAGARGGETQYF
TRBV7-9	many	.	TRBJ2-6	TGTGCCAGCAGCTTAGCACCCAACGTCCTGACTTTC	CASSLAPNVLTF
TRBV10-3	many	.	TRBJ1-2	TGTGCCACGTGCCCTGAGAAGGGAAGCTACACCTTC	CATCPEKGSYTF
TRBV6-2/TRBV6-3	.	TRBD1	TRBJ2-7	TGTGCCAGCAGTTATGGGACAGGGGCCCCCTACGAGCAGTACTTC	CASSYGTGAPYEQYF
TRBV6-5	few	TRBD1	TRBJ1-2	TGTGCCAGCGCCAATACCAGACAGGGGAACTATGGCTACACCTTC	CASANTRQGNYGYTF
TRBV19	.	.	TRBJ2-3	TGTGCCAGTAGTAAAGGGCCTCGACCGGATACGCAGTATTTT	CASSKGPRPDTQYF
TRBV7-2	.	.	TRBJ2-1	TGTGCCAGCAGCTTAGAGGGGGGGGTCTGGGAGCAGTTCTTC	CASSLEGGVWEQFF